This TCR beta chain originates from a study of shared clonotypes between healthy human individuals. Regarding the study as a whole: Among donors, the sharing of clonotypes was expected to be influenced by sequencing depth.

Unsorted material relied on about 100 million PBMCs as the source of genomic DNA. As regards this clone: What it binds is not known.

The CDR3 loop spans 18 amino acids. Germline V gene lookup returns CDR1 MNHEY and CDR2 SMNVEV (reference sequence). V lost 7 bases and J lost 6, with 30 bases in between. The deep-level immunoSEQ assay was used. Produced via immunoSEQ multiplex PCR; TCRdb's table is partial and in-frame only. The repertoire holds nearly 500,000 clones, with around 78% as singletons. The V call is TRBV27, the J call TRBJ1-1; a weak D match, TRBD1 (6 bases). The TCR was taken from a woman aged 40 to 50 in good health. Some clones in this sample may be carry-over from other donors' samples. The sample comprised PBMCs. CDR3 protein: CASTSRSRGLKPSPEAFF. The CDR3 DNA reads TGTGCCAGCACGTCTAGGTCCCGGGGGCTAAAGCCCTCCCCTGAAGCTTTCTTT.